This T cell receptor beta chain is from a study of OX40 agonist ivuxolimab in advanced cancers. On this clone itself: Antigen: not known.

Study results and limitations: Circulating CD4+ and CD8+ T cells showed clonal expansion by week 6 at 0.1 to 3.0 mg/kg. Antigen targets of the expanded peripheral T cells went undetermined.

The CDR3 extends over 14 amino acids. Looked up from germline, CDR1 is SGHRS and CDR2 is YFSETQ. Losses at the gene ends were 4 bases for V and 2 bases for J; bases not matched to a gene: 3. The data were produced by immunoSEQ multiplex PCR, yet TCRdb's version contains in-frame clones alone and is incomplete. The sample holds roughly 89,000 clones, roughly four fifths seen once. This clonotype originated in an adult with an advanced solid tumor such as melanoma, head and neck, liver or kidney cancer. Source: CD4+ or CD8+ T cells sorted from blood, taken in a trial of the OX40 agonist ivuxolimab. The chain combines TRBV5-1 with TRBJ1-3, with 7 bases lining up with TRBD1. In DNA, the CDR3 is TGCGCCAGCAGCCTCGACAGGGCTGGAAACACCATATATTTT. Translated, it gives CASSLDRAGNTIYF.